A selection of T cell receptor beta chains follows, all from one sample in a study of T-cell memory formation after mild COVID-19. Each CDR3 protein is one row after TCRdb ran MiXCR on the 5' RACE reads. The sample carries 550,000 to 700,000 distinct CDR3 sequences, over 15% recorded once. Sequenced sample: PBMCs or a T cell subset sorted from them (not recorded which). The receptors originated from an adult woman who had mild COVID-19 (a few samples of this study predate the infection). Cell type and time point are not known. CDR3s include the opening cysteine and the closing phenylalanine or tryptophan. Each record gives: V gene, J gene, CDR3 protein.

TRBV9	TRBJ2-7	CASSVGTGAVYEQYF
TRBV20-1	TRBJ2-3	CSAITSDYRSTDTQYF
TRBV20-1	TRBJ2-1	CSAPPSGRFHNEQFF
TRBV19	TRBJ2-3	CASSSRGSSFPDTQYF
TRBV5-1	TRBJ2-5	CASSLDQFKETQYF
TRBV30	TRBJ2-7	CAWTPGLAAYEQYF
TRBV5-6	TRBJ2-3	CASSLAGDSSTDTQYF
TRBV2	TRBJ1-1	CASLTLGVRRNTEAFF
TRBV24-1	TRBJ2-7	CATSDPNGGEQYF
TRBV7-8	TRBJ1-3	CASSRQGAGGNTIYF
TRBV12-3/TRBV12-4	TRBJ2-7	CASRPTGPFSYEQYF
TRBV12-3/TRBV12-4	TRBJ1-2	CASTHLTGMKGYTF
TRBV27	TRBJ2-3	CASTPVGAGDTQYF
TRBV4-3	TRBJ2-7	CASSQDGLAAYEQYF
TRBV7-3	TRBJ2-2	CASSFGGRGTGELFF
TRBV5-5	TRBJ1-1	CASSTLDGQGTEAFF
TRBV4-1	TRBJ1-2	CASSQEVAGVNYGYTF
TRBV29-1	TRBJ1-5	CSVTVGGNQPQHF
TRBV12-3/TRBV12-4	TRBJ1-6	CASSPVGEISPLHF
TRBV5-4	TRBJ2-7	CASSLGLLGEQYF
TRBV20-1	TRBJ2-7	CSAQDRGSSYEQYF
TRBV7-2	TRBJ1-5	CASSLSQIQHF
TRBV5-1	TRBJ1-1	CASVSGKMFDTEAFF
TRBV9	TRBJ2-2	CASSVAGQGELFF
TRBV7-7	TRBJ2-1	CASSTFLAVRDEQFF
TRBV4-3	TRBJ2-3	CASSQVALGDTQYF
TRBV25-1	TRBJ2-3	CASSDWDGEGYTDTQYF
TRBV7-7	TRBJ2-7	CASSLRQSYEQYF
TRBV20-1	TRBJ2-1	CSASPPEVLDEQFF
TRBV29-1	TRBJ2-1	CSVGEDGYEQFF
TRBV12-3/TRBV12-4	TRBJ2-1	CASSLAGQSEQFF
TRBV29-1	TRBJ2-3	CSGGLAGLTDTQYF
TRBV5-5	TRBJ1-4	CASSSTNNEKLFF
TRBV30	TRBJ2-1	CASWTSRNNEQFF
TRBV18	TRBJ2-6	CASSQNSVGGAGANVLTF
TRBV9	TRBJ1-4	CASSTPGTGVEKLFF
TRBV6-1	TRBJ1-5	CASSVEEGGQPQHF
TRBV12-3/TRBV12-4	TRBJ2-7	CASSFGTAVSYEQYF
TRBV27	TRBJ1-2	CASSPSDPYRAYTF
TRBV29-1	TRBJ1-3	CSVEGWDSSGNTIYF
TRBV12-3/TRBV12-4	TRBJ2-3	CASSLGTSGGAADTQYF
TRBV9	TRBJ2-3	CASSVASGGARTDTQYF
TRBV19	TRBJ2-2	CASSRSLTGELFF
TRBV2	TRBJ1-1	CASSGERQEAFF
TRBV11-2	TRBJ2-1	CASSLQRGALGNEQFF
TRBV5-1	TRBJ2-1	CASSGGPVGTYNEQFF
TRBV20-1	TRBJ2-7	CSARDTGGYSYEQYF
TRBV30	TRBJ1-2	CAWGQGALNGYTF
TRBV7-6	TRBJ2-5	CASSLDRGAETQYF
TRBV7-7	TRBJ2-2	CASSLTPPNTGELFF
TRBV7-2	TRBJ2-7	CASSPAGPSYEQYF